The present TCR beta chain was sequenced within a study of T-cell reconstitution after alpha-beta-depleted transplantation in children. During its preparation, the TCRbeta library received unique molecular identifiers. TCRdb reanalysed the PCR reads using MiXCR and keeps one entry per CDR3 protein. The sample contains 350,000 to 450,000 distinct CDR3 sequences, about an eighth of which appear only once. This sample comprised PBMCs, obtained from the stem cell graft. This TCR was recovered from a human donor who donated a stem cell graft to a child with Fanconi anemia.

CDR3 sequence: CASSPSDSVNQPQHF. CDR3 coding DNA: TGTGCCAGCAGTCCCTCCGACAGCGTCAATCAGCCCCAGCATTTT. The chain carries TRBV12-3 or TRBV12-4 and TRBJ1-5; possible D gene TRBD1, 5 bases. There are 15 residues in the CDR3. Trimming left V 5 bases short and J 3 bases short, with 14 bases between.